This TCR beta chain derives from a study of CD8+ T cells in alopecia areata. Notes on the study in general: TCRs were shared less clearly across patients than in mice, possibly for HLA-related reasons. Researchers report lesional scalp, most notably alopecia totalis/universalis, outstripped normal scalp in clonality.

Points on this clone: The target antigen is unknown.

Collected material from alopecia areata patients comprised lesional scalp punch biopsies and peripheral blood. Once RNA had been extracted, it was reverse transcribed into cDNA to act as the sequencing template. The method was immunoSEQ multiplex PCR; TCRdb's version includes in-frame clones alone and lacks a portion of them. This sample has about 150,000 clones, with 40% to 65% found just once. The sample was CD8+ T cells sorted from blood, taken at week 0. This sequence was found in a human donor with alopecia areata.

The CDR3 DNA reads as TGTGCCAGCAGCGCCGCCGGGACAGGGGTCTATGGCTACACCTTC. Protein product: CASSAAGTGVYGYTF. This rearrangement joins TRBV5-6 to TRBJ1-2; the match to TRBD1 covers 10 bases. Germline loops: CDR1 SGHDT, CDR2 YYEEEE. V lost 4 bases, J lost 4 bases, and 7 bases stayed unmatched. The length of the CDR3 is 15 residues.